A selection of T cell receptor beta chains follows, all from one sample in a study of shared clonotypes between healthy human individuals. Assay used: immunoSEQ multiplex PCR; TCRdb lists only in-frame clones, some missing. The table lists just over 2,000,000 clones, around 95% of them singletons. Specimen: naive CD4+ T cells sorted from blood. The receptors originated from a man younger than 35 in good health. CDR3s include the opening cysteine and the closing phenylalanine or tryptophan. A D gene is named only where the DNA matches it firmly. Size is omitted from some rows. Given values are once, few, many or a class for expanded clones.

>NA|TRBV20-1|few|TRBJ1-1
TGCAGTGCGGGGGAAAACACTGAAGCTTTCTTT
CSAGENTEAFF
>TRBD2|TRBV7-2|NA|TRBJ2-2
TGTGCCAGCAGGCCCGGGACTAGCGGGAGCCGCACCGGGGAGCTGTTTTTT
CASRPGTSGSRTGELFF
>NA|TRBV25-1|NA|TRBJ2-7
TGTGCCAGCAGTGAGTTAGGGACCTACGAGCAGTACTTC
CASSELGTYEQYF
>NA|TRBV2|NA|TRBJ1-4
TGTGCCAGCAGTGTACCCGGCGGTGGTAAACTGTTTTTT
CASSVPGGGKLFF
>TRBD1|TRBV5-6|NA|TRBJ1-6
TGTGCCAGCAGCCCCGCCGCAGGGGGCTATAATTCACCCCTCCACTTT
CASSPAAGGYNSPLHF
>NA|TRBV10-3|NA|TRBJ2-3
TGTGCCATCAGTGAGTCTCCAGGGGTGGATCACACGTATTTT
CAISESPGVDHTYF
>TRBD1|TRBV5-4|NA|TRBJ2-7
TGTGCCAGCAGCATCGGGACAGGGCTTGAGCAGTACTTC
CASSIGTGLEQYF
>NA|TRBV6-5|NA|TRBJ2-1
TGTGCCAGCAGTTACGAATGGGGTAACAATGAGCAGTTCTTC
CASSYEWGNNEQFF
>NA|TRBV5-1|once|TRBJ2-2
TGCGCCAGCAGCTTGATGATAGCAGGAACCGGGGAGCTGTTTTTT
CASSLMIAGTGELFF
>NA|TRBV9|NA|TRBJ2-3
TGTGCCAGCAGCGTAGACTATAGCACAGATACGCAGTATTTT
CASSVDYSTDTQYF
>NA|TRBV5-7|NA|TRBJ2-2
TGTGCCAGCGTTACGGTAGTTGCCGGGGAGCTGTTTTTT
CASVTVVAGELFF
>NA|TRBV19|NA|TRBJ1-5
TGTGCCAGTACCACTACAGGGACATCCAATCAGCCCCAGCATTTT
CASTTTGTSNQPQHF
>NA|TRBV21-1|NA|TRBJ2-4
TGTGCCAGCAGCAAAAAGGTGTCGGGACAGGGCGATGCCAAAAACATTCAGTACTTC
CASSKKVSGQGDAKNIQYF
>NA|TRBV21-1|NA|TRBJ1-2
TGTGCCAGCAGCAGGGGACAGGGTGCCTATGGCTACACCTTC
CASSRGQGAYGYTF
>TRBD2|TRBV7-9|NA|TRBJ2-1
TGTGCCAGCAGCCCCCTGCCCTCGACTAGCGGGAGCTCCCATGAGCAGTTCTTC
CASSPLPSTSGSSHEQFF
>NA|TRBV7-3|once|TRBJ1-1
TGTGCCAGCAGCGCGCAGAGGAACACTGAAGCTTTCTTT
CASSAQRNTEAFF
>NA|TRBV6-5|NA|TRBJ1-6
TGTGCCAGCAGTAACGGGGATACCCTCCACTTT
CASSNGDTLHF
>TRBD1|TRBV19|NA|TRBJ2-7
TGTGCCAGTAGTGCTCCGGGACAGGGTCTGTGGGAGCAGTACTTC
CASSAPGQGLWEQYF
>NA|TRBV21-1|NA|TRBJ2-1
TGTGCCAGCAGCAAAGGTAGCAGGGAGCAGTTCTTC
CASSKGSREQFF
>NA|TRBV2|NA|TRBJ2-5
TGTGCCAGCAGCGGGAGAGGGACAGAGACCCAGTACTTC
CASSGRGTETQYF
>NA|TRBV5-1|NA|TRBJ1-3
TGCGCCAGCAGCTTGGAGGGCTTCTCTGGAAACACCATATATTTT
CASSLEGFSGNTIYF
>TRBD1|TRBV6-5|NA|TRBJ2-7
TGTGCCAGCAGTTACGCCGGGACAGGGGCCTACGAGCAGTACTTC
CASSYAGTGAYEQYF